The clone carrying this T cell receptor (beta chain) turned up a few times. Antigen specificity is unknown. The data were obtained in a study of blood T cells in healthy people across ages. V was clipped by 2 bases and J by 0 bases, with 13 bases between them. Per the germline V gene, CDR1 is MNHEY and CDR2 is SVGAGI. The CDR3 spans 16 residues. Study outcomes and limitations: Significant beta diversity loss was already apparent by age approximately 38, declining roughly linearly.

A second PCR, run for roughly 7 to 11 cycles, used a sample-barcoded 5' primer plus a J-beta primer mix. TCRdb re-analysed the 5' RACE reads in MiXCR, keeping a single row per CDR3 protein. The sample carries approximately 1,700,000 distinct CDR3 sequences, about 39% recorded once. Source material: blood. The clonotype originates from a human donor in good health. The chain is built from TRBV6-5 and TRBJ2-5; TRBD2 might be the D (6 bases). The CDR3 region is CASSYAGLPHQETQYF. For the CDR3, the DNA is TGTGCCAGCAGTTACGCGGGGTTGCCTCACCAAGAGACCCAGTACTTC.